The clone carrying this T cell receptor (beta chain) occurred once. V trimming: 5 bases; J trimming: 6 bases; junction bases outside the gene matches: 10. Germline CDR1 is SGHVS and CDR2 is FQNEAQ. The CDR3 is 15 residues long. This sample was taken from a study of blood T cell repertoires in COVID-19. Assay used: immunoSEQ multiplex PCR; TCRdb lists only in-frame clones, some missing. The table has fewer than 250,000 clones, 86% seen once; the top ten hold about 2.2%. The receptor was derived from a woman aged 50 to 60 with acute or convalescent COVID-19. The sequencing input was peripheral blood. The chain combines TRBV7-8 with TRBJ2-3; 8 positions match TRBD1. In DNA, the CDR3 is TGTGCCAGCAGCCCGAAAGACAGGGGTGGGGATACGCAGTATTTT. Its translation: CASSPKDRGGDTQYF.